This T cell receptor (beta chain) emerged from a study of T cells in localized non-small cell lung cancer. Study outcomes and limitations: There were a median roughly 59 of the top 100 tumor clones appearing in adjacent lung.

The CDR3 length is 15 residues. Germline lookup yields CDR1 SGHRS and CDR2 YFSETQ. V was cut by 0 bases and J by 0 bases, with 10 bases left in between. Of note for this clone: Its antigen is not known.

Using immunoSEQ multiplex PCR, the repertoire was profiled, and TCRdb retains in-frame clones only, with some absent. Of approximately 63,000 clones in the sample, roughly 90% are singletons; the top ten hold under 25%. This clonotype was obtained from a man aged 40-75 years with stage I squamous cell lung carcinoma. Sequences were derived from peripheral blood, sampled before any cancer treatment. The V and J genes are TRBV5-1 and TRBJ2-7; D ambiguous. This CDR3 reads CASSLGQIFSYEQYF. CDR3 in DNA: TGCGCCAGCAGCTTGGGTCAGATCTTCTCCTACGAGCAGTACTTC.